The 22 T cell receptor beta chains listed next were all sequenced from one sample in a study of T cells in Graves' hyperthyroidism and ophthalmopathy. Amplified TCR beta CDR3 regions derived from RNA transcripts. An initial round of RT-PCR targeting the TCR CDR3 relied on the HTBI primer set. TCRdb recomputed calls from the multiplex PCR reads with MiXCR, one row per CDR3 protein. The repertoire holds around 270,000 distinct CDR3 sequences, about 19% seen once, with 35% to 40% in the top ten. The sample taken for sequencing was blood. The origin of the receptors is a man over 45 with Graves' ophthalmopathy.

V gene TRBV5-1 combines with J gene TRBJ2-1; tentatively, D is TRBD2 (5 bases). Between the trimmed V and J ends, which lost 3 bases and 2 bases, there was a span of 12 bases. From germline, CDR1 is SGHRS and CDR2 YFSETQ. This CDR3 is built from 15 residues. The CDR3 bases are TGCGCCAGCAGCTCGGAAGCGGCCACCTACAATGAGCAGTTCTTC. Translation gives CASSSEAATYNEQFF.

This clonotype was recorded at least ten times. This chain links TRBV9 with TRBJ2-7, with 11 bases aligning to TRBD1. V was clipped by 3 bases and J by 4 bases; unmatched bases: 6. Germline CDR1 is SGDLS and CDR2 is YYNGEE. This CDR3 comprises 15 residues. CDR3 amino acids: CASSGEGQGGYEQYF. The CDR3 DNA follows: TGTGCCAGCAGCGGAGAGGGACAGGGGGGTTACGAGCAGTACTTC.

The chain is built from TRBV27 and TRBJ2-1; D may match TRBD1 or TRBD2 (5 bases each). Germline values: CDR1 MNHEY, CDR2 SMNVEV (reference sequence). Trimming left V 5 bases short and J 2 bases short, with 10 bases between. The CDR3 consists of 14 residues. The CDR3 sequence: CASSEADTYNEQFF. The CDR3 nucleotides are TGTGCCAGCAGTGAAGCGGACACCTACAATGAGCAGTTCTTC.

Written as DNA, the CDR3 is TGCGCCAGTACACAGGGATGGGACACTGAAGCTTTCTTT. It specifies CASTQGWDTEAFF. The chain couples TRBV10-2 to TRBJ1-1; D is perhaps TRBD1 (6 bases). V shed 9 bases and J shed 3 bases, with 14 bases lying between them. The CDR3 is 13 amino acids. The germline V gene encodes CDR1 WSHSY and CDR2 SAAADI.

This clonotype occurred many times. The CDR3 loop is CSAGQGQNYGYTF. The CDR3 bases are TGCAGTGCTGGGCAGGGTCAGAACTATGGCTACACCTTC. The genes are TRBV20-1 and TRBJ1-2; D possibly corresponds to TRBD1 (5 bases). The ends were cut back, 5 bases at V and 2 bases at J, with 12 bases in the middle. CDR1 DFQATT and CDR2 SNEGSKA come from the germline V gene (reference sequence). The CDR3 length is 13 residues.

This clonotype came up many times. The rearrangement links TRBV11-2 to TRBJ2-7; D is unclear. This CDR3 contains 15 residues. Trimming left V 1 base short and J 2 bases short, with 12 bases between. The germline CDR1 and CDR2 sequences are SGHAT and FQNNGV. CDR3 residues: CASSLVGGSAYEQYF. The CDR3 region has the DNA TGTGCCAGCAGCTTAGTTGGTGGTTCTGCCTACGAGCAGTACTTC.

J is TRBJ1-5 and V is TRBV19, with D maybe TRBD1 (5 bases). Germline assignment: CDR1 LNHDA and CDR2 SQIVND (reference sequence). This CDR3 contains 17 residues. V was clipped by 7 bases and J by 0 bases, with 19 bases between them. The CDR3 DNA is TGTGCCAGTACCCCGGGGACTGGGGGATATAGCAATCAGCCCCAGCATTTT. It is translated as CASTPGTGGYSNQPQHF.

The gene calls are TRBV24-1 and TRBJ1-1; the D gene is possibly TRBD1 (5 bases). This CDR3 has 14 residues. Germline values: CDR1 KGHDR, CDR2 SFDVKD. The V end was cut by 7 bases, the J end by 4 bases, with 15 bases between. CDR3 protein: CATRQTGTATEAFF. The CDR3, as DNA: TGTGCCACCAGACAGACCGGGACGGCCACTGAAGCTTTCTTT.

The chain has TRBV3-1 and TRBJ2-3; D is uncertain. V lost 5 bases and J 4 bases, leaving 28 bases between the germline ends. The CDR3 is made up of 19 amino acids. Germline CDR1 reads LGHDT; CDR2 reads YNNKEL (reference sequence). CDR3 DNA sequence: TGTGCCAGCAGCACTAAGACCCCCGAAGGATTATACTCCCCAGATACGCAGTATTTT. It specifies CASSTKTPEGLYSPDTQYF.

The chain employs TRBV29-1 and TRBJ1-1; TRBD1 aligns across 7 bases. The ends lost 7 bases at V and 0 bases at J; junction bases unmatched: 17. This CDR3 is built from 17 residues. From germline, CDR1 is SQVTM and CDR2 ANQGSEA. The CDR3 coding sequence is TGCAGCGCCGAAGGGAGGGGGCGCTTAGGTATGAACACTGAAGCTTTCTTT. This sequence encodes CSAEGRGRLGMNTEAFF.

This clonotype was observed a handful of times. The chain links TRBV5-1 to TRBJ2-1, with 7 positions matching TRBD2. CDR1 is SGHRS, CDR2 YFSETQ, per germline. The CDR3 consists of 15 residues. Germline trimming cut 4 bases from V and 5 bases from J; bases unmatched to any gene: 9. CDR3 residues: CASSTTGTNNNEQFF. In DNA form, the CDR3 reads TGCGCCAGCAGCACTACCGGGACTAACAACAATGAGCAGTTCTTC.

The rearrangement links TRBV6-2 or TRBV6-3 to TRBJ2-3; possibly TRBD2 for D (5 bases). This CDR3 contains 13 residues. V was clipped by 7 bases and J by 11 bases, with 19 bases between them. Germline V gene data show CDR1 as MNHEY and CDR2 as SVGEGT. The CDR3 region is CASKESGINKQYF. CDR3 coding DNA: TGTGCCAGCAAGGAGAGCGGAATAAATAAGCAGTATTTT.

There are many counts of this clonotype. CDR3 sequence (DNA): TGTGCCAGCAGCCTGGGACAGGGGGCGCGGGGCACTGAAGCTTTCTTT. Translated: CASSLGQGARGTEAFF. This chain connects TRBV7-2 to TRBJ1-1; 12 nucleotides line up with TRBD1. J gave up 4 bases and V 5 bases, and 8 bases lay outside the gene matches. The CDR3 totals 16 residues. Germline V lookup: CDR1 SGHTA, CDR2 FQGNSA.

The V call is TRBV19, the J call TRBJ2-2; D remains ambiguous. This CDR3 contains 11 residues. Trimming pared 9 bases from V and 7 bases from J, leaving 9 bases between. The germline V gene encodes CDR1 LNHDA and CDR2 SQIVND (reference sequence). The CDR3 bases are TGTGCCAGCTTCTCGGGCGGGGAGCTGTTTTTT. Translation: CASFSGGELFF.

The CDR3 coding sequence is TGTGCCAGCAGCGTAGCTGGACACCACAATGAGCAGTTCTTC. This encodes CASSVAGHHNEQFF. The J gene is TRBJ2-1, the V gene TRBV9, with D perhaps matching TRBD1 (5 bases). The CDR3 covers 14 residues. CDR1 SGDLS and CDR2 YYNGEE come from the germline V gene. Trimming stripped 0 bases from V and 5 bases from J, with 9 bases between.

This clonotype was seen many times. The J gene is TRBJ2-3, the V gene TRBV24-1; a possible D gene is TRBD2 (6 bases). Trimming shortened V by 9 bases and J by 2 bases, and 17 bases separated the two germline ends. Germline assignment: CDR1 KGHDR and CDR2 SFDVKD. The CDR3 length is 15 residues. DNA for the CDR3: TGTGCCACCGCCGAGACTAGGCGGGACACAGATACGCAGTATTTT. It yields the protein CATAETRRDTDTQYF.

The genes are TRBV6-1 and TRBJ1-1; weak D call: TRBD1 (5 bases). V lost 7 bases and J 5 bases, leaving 14 bases between the germline ends. Germline CDR1 and CDR2: MNHNS and SASEGT. The CDR3 is made up of 13 amino acids. CDR3 protein: CASKRGRWTEAFF. The DNA of the CDR3 is TGTGCCAGCAAGAGGGGAAGGTGGACTGAAGCTTTCTTT.

The chain employs TRBV20-1 and TRBJ1-3; D gene ambiguous. Germline CDR1 reads DFQATT; CDR2 reads SNEGSKA (reference sequence). V lost 2 bases and J lost 4, with 15 bases in between. CDR3 length: 15 amino acids. The chain's CDR3 is CSARPDGASGNTIYF. The CDR3, as DNA: TGCAGTGCTAGACCGGACGGAGCTAGCGGAAACACCATATATTTT.

This clonotype was recorded many times. V gene TRBV10-2 combines with J gene TRBJ2-5, with D perhaps matching TRBD1 (6 bases). CDR3 length: 15 residues. Germline V gene sequence: CDR1 WSHSY, CDR2 SAAADI. Trimming took off 4 bases at V and 4 bases at J, with 16 bases between the two ends. The CDR3 DNA reads as TGCGCCAGCAGTGCTACAGGGTCGAGGGGAGAGACCCAGTACTTC. It encodes CASSATGSRGETQYF.

Regarding this clonotype: Since a much larger clone is just one base distant, this may be a read error. The CDR3 DNA follows: TGTGCCAGCAAACTAGCGGGAGCCATGAACGATGAGCAGTTCTTC. It translates to CASKLAGAMNDEQFF. The V and J genes are TRBV28 and TRBJ2-1, with 11 bases matching TRBD2. The trim removed 7 bases at V and 8 bases at J, leaving 10 bases unmatched. This CDR3 comprises 15 residues. From germline, CDR1 is MDHEN and CDR2 SYDVKM.

On this clonotype itself: A much larger clone is a single base away; this may be a read error. J is TRBJ2-3 and V is TRBV13, with D unclear. CDR3 size: 12 residues. Germline CDR1 is PRHDT and CDR2 is FYEKMQ (reference sequence). V was pared by 4 bases and J by 10 bases, with 12 bases between. CDR3 DNA sequence: TGTGCCAGCAGCTCCGCCTATGAGGCGCAGTATTTT. The encoded protein is CASSSAYEAQYF.

The CDR3 DNA is TGTGCCAGCACCGACTCGACTAGCAGGGGTACCGGGGAGCTGTTTTTT. Translation: CASTDSTSRGTGELFF. The V call is TRBV9, the J call TRBJ2-2; a possible D gene is TRBD2 (7 bases). CDR1 is SGDLS, CDR2 YYNGEE, per germline. The V end was cut by 6 bases, the J end by 5 bases, with 20 bases between. The CDR3 covers 16 residues. Supplemented by reference TRBV9 and TRBJ2-2, the full variable domain reads DSGVTQTPKHLITATGQRVTLRCSPRSGDLSVYWYQQSLDQGLQFLIQYYNGEERAKGNILERFSAQQFPDLHSELNLSSLELGDSALYFCASTDSTSRGTGELFFGEGSRLTVL.